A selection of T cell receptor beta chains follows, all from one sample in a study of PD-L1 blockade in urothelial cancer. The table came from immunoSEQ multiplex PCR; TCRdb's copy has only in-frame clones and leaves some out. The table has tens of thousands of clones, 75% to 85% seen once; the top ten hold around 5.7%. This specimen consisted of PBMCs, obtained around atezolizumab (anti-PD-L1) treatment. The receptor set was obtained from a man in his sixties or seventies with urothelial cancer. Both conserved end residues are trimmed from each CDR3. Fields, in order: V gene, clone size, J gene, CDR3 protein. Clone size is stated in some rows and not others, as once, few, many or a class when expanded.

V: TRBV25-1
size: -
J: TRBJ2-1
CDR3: ASSEPGYNEQF

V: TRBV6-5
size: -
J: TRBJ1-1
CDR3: ASSGTGSANTEAF

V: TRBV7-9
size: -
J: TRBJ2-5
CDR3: ASSWGLAGGRATQY

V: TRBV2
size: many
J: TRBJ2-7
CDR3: AVGQGANYEQY

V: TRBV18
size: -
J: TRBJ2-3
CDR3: ASSPFTEITDTQY

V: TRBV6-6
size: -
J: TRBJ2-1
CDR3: ASRSSGGLWNEQF

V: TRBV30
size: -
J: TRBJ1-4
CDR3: AWSQGLLTNEKLF

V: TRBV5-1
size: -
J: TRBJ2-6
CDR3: ASSLALGGSSGANVLT

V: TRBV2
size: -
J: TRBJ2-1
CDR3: ASNRAGGPGNEQF

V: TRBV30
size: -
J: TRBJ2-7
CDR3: AWSKGAGVQY

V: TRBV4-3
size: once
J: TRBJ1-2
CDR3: ASSQERDNYGYT

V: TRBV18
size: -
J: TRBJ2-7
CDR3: ASSPSGTSNEQY

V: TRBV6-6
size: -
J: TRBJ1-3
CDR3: ASSLTGTGNTIY

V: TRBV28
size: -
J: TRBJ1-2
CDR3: ASSFPRTGGWGGYT

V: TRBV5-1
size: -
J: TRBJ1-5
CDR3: ASSRGADQPQH

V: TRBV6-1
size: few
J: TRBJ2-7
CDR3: ASPSLSSYEQY

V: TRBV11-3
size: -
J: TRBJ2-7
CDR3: ASSLESSTISYEQY

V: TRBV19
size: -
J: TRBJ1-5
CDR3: ASSQGGIGNQPQH

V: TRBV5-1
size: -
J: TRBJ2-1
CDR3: ASSLRAGNEQF

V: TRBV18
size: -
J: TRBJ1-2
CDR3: ASLTDRGNGYT

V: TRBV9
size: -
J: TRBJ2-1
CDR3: ASSVARGRGVNNEQF

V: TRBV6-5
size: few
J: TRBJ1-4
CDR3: ASSSTTANEKLF

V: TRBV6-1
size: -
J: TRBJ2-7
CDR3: ASSGSLEREEPYEQY

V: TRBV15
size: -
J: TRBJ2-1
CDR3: ATSRTSVTYNEQF

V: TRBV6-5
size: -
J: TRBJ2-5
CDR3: ASSSPSRDVQETQY

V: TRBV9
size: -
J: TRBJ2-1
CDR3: ASSARTGGTYNEQF

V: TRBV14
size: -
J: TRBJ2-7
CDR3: ASSPGLAGGIYEQY

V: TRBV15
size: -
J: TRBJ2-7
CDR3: ATSRDLARTYEQY